This T cell receptor (beta chain) was captured by sequencing in a study of Tregs in tolerant kidney transplant recipients. Recipients received nonmyeloablative bone marrow transplants from related graft donors, with transient mixed chimerism. Thawed PBMCs were FACS-sorted into unstimulated CD4+CD25+CD127- regulatory T cells, CD4+CD25- non-regulatory cells, CD4 and CD8 cells. Only in-frame clones appear in the TCRdb table, and some are missing; sequencing was by immunoSEQ multiplex PCR. The sample has 90,000 or so clones, under 95% seen once. General study findings and limits: Some patients' samples used different primers over time, so nucleotide sequences weren't comparable. Few patients were studied, so findings need validation in larger groups. Activated donor B cell expansion appeared to reveal the most relevant donor-specific TCRbeta repertoire.

The CDR3 is 13 amino acids. Trimming took 6 bases from V and 3 from J, leaving 12 bases between them. The V gene's germline CDR1 is SGHTA and CDR2 FQGTGA. A note on this clone: What it binds is not known.

The material sequenced was CD4+ T cells from blood (PBMCs), taken 12 months after the transplant. The TCR comes from a human patient who received a combined kidney and bone marrow transplant. Some T cells may have come from the graft donor. The genes are TRBV7-3 and TRBJ2-7; possibly TRBD2 for D (5 bases). The CDR3 region is CASSKERGYEQYF. The CDR3 coding sequence is TGTGCCAGCAGTAAAGAACGGGGCTACGAGCAGTACTTC.